The next 10 T cell receptor beta chains were all read from a single sample in a study of identical twins. One entry per CDR3 protein, called by TCRdb with MiXCR from the 5' RACE reads. The sample has fewer than 900,000 distinct CDR3 sequences; about 20% are singletons. These data were also reused for a study on T cells expressing NK-cell markers.

What was sequenced was PBMCs. The receptors come from a woman younger than 30 in good health.

This clonotype occurred a few times. This chain's CDR3 is CASSLGGKAYNEQFF. CDR3 in DNA: TGCGCCAGCAGCTTGGGGGGGAAGGCCTACAATGAGCAGTTCTTC. The chain couples TRBV5-1 to TRBJ2-1; D assignment may be TRBD1 or TRBD2 (5 bases each). Trimming removed 0 bases from V and 2 bases from J, with 9 bases in between. The CDR3 covers 15 residues. CDR1 is SGHRS and CDR2 is YFSETQ in the germline V gene.

This clonotype showed up just a few times. The rearrangement joins TRBV5-6 to TRBJ2-5; D possibly uses TRBD1 or TRBD2 (6 bases each). The CDR3 is 14 amino acids. Trimming shortened V by 2 bases and J by 7 bases, and 15 bases separated the two germline ends. Germline CDR1 reads SGHDT; CDR2 reads YYEEEE. As DNA, the CDR3 is TGTGCCAGCAGCTTAAGGGGGGCCAAGGCGACCCAGTACTTC. Protein sequence: CASSLRGAKATQYF.

The rearrangement joins TRBV12-3 or TRBV12-4 to TRBJ2-7; D not resolved. This CDR3 contains 14 residues. V dropped 1 base and J dropped 0 bases, with 7 bases sitting between them. The CDR3 sequence: CASSLEANSYEQYF. CDR3 sequence (DNA): TGTGCCAGCAGTTTAGAAGCGAACTCCTACGAGCAGTACTTC.

J is TRBJ2-5 and V is TRBV5-5, with 10 bases identical to TRBD2. The CDR3 contains 16 residues. CDR1 is SGHKS, CDR2 YYEKEE, per germline (reference sequence). V was pared by 4 bases and J by 5 bases, with 11 bases of the junction left unmatched. DNA of the CDR3: TGTGCCAGCAGCGTTCTAGCGGGAGATACTGGGGAGACCCAGTACTTC. Translation: CASSVLAGDTGETQYF.

This chain links TRBV5-6 with TRBJ2-3; D ambiguous. This CDR3 is 16 amino acids long. Trimming took 0 bases from V and 4 from J, leaving 15 bases between them. Germline V gene lookup returns CDR1 SGHDT and CDR2 YYEEEE. The chain's CDR3 is CASSLVANLSPDTQYF. Written as DNA, the CDR3 is TGTGCCAGCAGCTTGGTGGCTAATTTGTCCCCAGATACGCAGTATTTT.

CDR3 bases: TGTGCCAGCAGTCATAGTAGCGGGAGTGGATCAAACGAGCAGTACTTC. It yields the protein CASSHSSGSGSNEQYF. The chain couples TRBV6-1 to TRBJ2-7, with 9 bases identical to TRBD2. V was pared by 5 bases and J by 5 bases, with 13 bases of the junction left unmatched. The length of the CDR3 is 16 residues. CDR1 and CDR2 from the germline V gene are MNHNS and SASEGT.

This clonotype occurred many times. The chain employs TRBV12-3 or TRBV12-4 and TRBJ2-1; unclear D gene. The CDR3 length is 11 residues. Trimming took off 2 bases at V and 6 bases at J, with 2 bases between the two ends. CDR3 protein: CASSLTNEQFF. The DNA of the CDR3 is TGTGCCAGCAGTTTAACCAATGAGCAGTTCTTC.

This chain connects TRBV6-5 to TRBJ2-7; tentative D call: TRBD2 (6 bases). Trimming took off 1 base at V and 0 bases at J, with 13 bases between the two ends. Per germline, CDR1 MNHEY and CDR2 SVGAGI. The CDR3 runs to 16 residues. The CDR3 region is CASSYWVSGSSYEQYF. CDR3 nucleotides: TGTGCCAGCAGTTACTGGGTTAGCGGTAGCTCCTACGAGCAGTACTTC.

The genes are TRBV9 and TRBJ1-1; D remains unclear. Germline-derived CDR1 and CDR2 are SGDLS and YYNGEE. The V and J ends lost 0 bases and 1 base respectively, with 10 bases between them. CDR3 size: 15 residues. DNA of the CDR3: TGTGCCAGCAGCGTAGTCTCCGGGCAGAACACTGAAGCTTTCTTT. Amino acids: CASSVVSGQNTEAFF.

As regards this clonotype: Its ends do not fully match the called genes, so a read error is possible. The chain combines TRBV7-7 with TRBJ2-5, with TRBD1 matching 8 bases. Germline V gene data show CDR1 as SSHAT and CDR2 as FNYEAQ (reference sequence). The CDR3 is 14 amino acids. This CDR3 is CASSLGGQAETQYF. The CDR3 region has the DNA TGTGCTAGCAGCTTAGGGGGACAGGCCGAGACCCAGTACTTC.